This T cell receptor beta chain was identified in a study of cytomegalovirus exposure and HLA in healthy donors. Broader study findings: Common viral pathogens seemed to be connected with several of the most significant clusters, according to a later analysis. Earlier analysis looked at TCR beta V segments, and most were productive about 87% or about 30% of the time. As a later analysis showed, a missense DCLRE1C variant was linked to trimming of TCR beta V- and J-genes.

With respect to this clone: Its antigen is not identified. The sample holds other DNA sequences that translate to the same CDR3.

These donors counted as nominally healthy when sampled, but unrecorded immune exposures were likely. J was trimmed by 4 bases and V by 2 bases; bases with no gene match: 1. The length of the CDR3 is 14 residues. The germline CDR1 and CDR2 sequences are MNHEY and SMNVEV (reference sequence). The PCR had 60 Vbeta and 13 Jbeta primers. Libraries were prepared by immunoSEQ multiplex PCR; TCRdb keeps only in-frame clonotypes and omits some of them. The table lists approximately 140,000 clones, roughly 80% of them singletons. Sequenced: PBMCs. The V gene is TRBV27, the J gene TRBJ2-1, with 8 bases aligning to TRBD2. The receptor was derived from a girl aged 2 to 10 in good health and CMV-seronegative. The CDR3 loop reads CASSLAGGYNEQFF. The DNA of the CDR3 is TGTGCCAGCAGTTTAGCGGGGGGTTACAATGAGCAGTTCTTC.